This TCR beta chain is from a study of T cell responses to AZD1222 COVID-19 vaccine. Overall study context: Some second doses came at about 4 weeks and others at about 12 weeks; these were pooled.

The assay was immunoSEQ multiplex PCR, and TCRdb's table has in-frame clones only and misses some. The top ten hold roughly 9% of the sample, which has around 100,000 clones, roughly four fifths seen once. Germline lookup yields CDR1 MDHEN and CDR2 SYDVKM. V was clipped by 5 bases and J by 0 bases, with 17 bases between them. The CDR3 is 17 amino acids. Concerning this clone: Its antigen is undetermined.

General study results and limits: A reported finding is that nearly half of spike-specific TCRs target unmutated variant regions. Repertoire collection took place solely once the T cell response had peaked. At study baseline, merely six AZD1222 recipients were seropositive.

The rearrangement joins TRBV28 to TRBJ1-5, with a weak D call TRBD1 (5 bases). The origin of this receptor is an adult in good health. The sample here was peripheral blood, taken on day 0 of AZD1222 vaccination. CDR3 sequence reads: CASSTIQGVYSNQPQHF. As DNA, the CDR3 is TGTGCCAGCAGTACCATCCAAGGGGTTTATAGCAATCAGCCCCAGCATTTT.